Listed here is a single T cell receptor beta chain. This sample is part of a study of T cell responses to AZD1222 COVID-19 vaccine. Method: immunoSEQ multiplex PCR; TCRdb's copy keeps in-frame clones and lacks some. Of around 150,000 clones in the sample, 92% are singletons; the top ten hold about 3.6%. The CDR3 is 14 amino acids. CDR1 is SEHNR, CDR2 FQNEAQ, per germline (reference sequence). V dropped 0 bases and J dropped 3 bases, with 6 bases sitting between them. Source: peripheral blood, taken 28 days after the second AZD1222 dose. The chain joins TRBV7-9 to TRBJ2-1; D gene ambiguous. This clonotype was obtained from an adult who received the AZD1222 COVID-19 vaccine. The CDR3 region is CASSLASNYNEQFF. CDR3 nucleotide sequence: TGTGCCAGCAGCTTAGCGAGCAACTACAATGAGCAGTTCTTC.